These T cell receptor beta chains were read from a single sample in a study of PD-1 blockade in classical Hodgkin lymphoma. The table came from immunoSEQ multiplex PCR; TCRdb's copy has only in-frame clones and leaves some out. The table has about 7,800 clones, about three quarters seen once. This material consisted of CD8+ T cells from blood, taken before the fourth cycle of nivolumab. The receptors were gathered from a human donor with classical Hodgkin lymphoma. The CDR3 runs from the conserved cysteine through the conserved F or W. D genes are given only for firm matches. Clone sizes are given selectively: once, few, many, or a class where the clone is expanded.

clone_size	v_call	j_call	cdr3_length	d_call	cdr3_aa	cdr3_nt
.	TRBV6-1	TRBJ2-7	15	.	CASSEVNGKGYEQYF	TGTGCCAGCAGTGAAGTGAACGGGAAAGGGTACGAGCAGTACTTC
.	TRBV19	TRBJ1-1	16	.	CASTPPYWGQNTEAFF	TGTGCCAGTACCCCGCCCTACTGGGGGCAGAACACTGAAGCTTTCTTT
.	TRBV10-3	TRBJ2-7	12	.	CAIRTSPYEQYF	TGTGCCATCAGGACTAGTCCCTACGAGCAGTACTTC
.	TRBV5-6	TRBJ1-4	15	.	CASSIAPATNEKLFF	TGTGCCAGCAGCATTGCCCCTGCAACTAATGAAAAACTGTTTTTT
.	TRBV5-1	TRBJ2-2	14	.	CASSSQAAAGELFF	TGCGCCAGCAGTTCTCAGGCAGCCGCCGGGGAGCTGTTTTTT
.	TRBV18	TRBJ2-7	17	TRBD2	CASSYGLAGFSSYEQYF	TGTGCCAGCTCATACGGACTAGCGGGATTCTCCTCCTACGAGCAGTACTTC
.	TRBV5-1	TRBJ1-2	18	TRBD1	CASKRGQATPERNYGYTF	TGCGCCAGCAAGAGGGGACAGGCGACACCGGAACGCAACTATGGCTACACCTTC
.	TRBV4-1	TRBJ1-2	13	.	CASSQAQNYGYTF	TGCGCCAGCAGCCAAGCACAGAACTATGGCTACACCTTC
.	TRBV7-9	TRBJ2-5	14	.	CASRDSAIQETQYF	TGTGCCAGCAGGGATAGTGCTATTCAAGAGACCCAGTACTTC
once	TRBV7-5	TRBJ2-1	13	.	CASSWTSSNEQFF	TGTGCCAGCAGCTGGACTAGCTCCAATGAGCAGTTCTTC
.	TRBV5-1	TRBJ2-7	14	.	CASSHPGTSNEQYF	TGCGCCAGCAGCCACCCAGGGACTTCCAACGAGCAGTACTTC
.	TRBV5-1	TRBJ2-7	21	TRBD2	CASSSRTTVNLAGGPPDEQYF	TGCGCCAGCAGCTCCCGAACGACAGTGAACCTAGCGGGGGGCCCACCTGACGAGCAGTACTTC
.	TRBV29-1	TRBJ2-1	15	TRBD2	CSVEGGSLGGYEQFF	TGCAGCGTTGAGGGCGGGAGTCTAGGAGGCTATGAGCAGTTCTTC
.	TRBV4-2	TRBJ1-1	18	TRBD1	CASSQDRTGGRMNTEAFF	TGTGCCAGCAGCCAAGATCGGACAGGGGGACGGATGAACACTGAAGCTTTCTTT
.	TRBV7-3	TRBJ2-6	14	.	CASSLGTGANVLTF	TGTGCCAGCAGCTTGGGTACCGGGGCCAACGTCCTGACTTTC
.	TRBV2	TRBJ1-3	16	.	CASSEDRVFSGNTIYF	TGTGCCAGCAGTGAAGACAGGGTATTTTCTGGAAACACCATATATTTT
once	TRBV7-9	TRBJ2-7	15	.	CASSSQDLDYYEQYF	TGTGCCAGCAGCTCTCAGGATTTGGACTACTACGAGCAGTACTTC
.	TRBV7-6	TRBJ2-1	16	TRBD2	CASSYSGSMSYNEQFF	TGTGCCAGCAGCTATAGCGGGAGTATGTCCTACAATGAGCAGTTCTTC
once	TRBV29-1	TRBJ2-7	11	.	CSVGRRNEQYF	TGCAGCGTTGGGCGTAGGAACGAGCAGTACTTC
.	TRBV30	TRBJ2-7	14	TRBD2	CAWSVASGSYEQYF	TGTGCCTGGAGTGTGGCTAGCGGATCCTACGAGCAGTACTTC
.	TRBV9	TRBJ1-2	15	.	CASSPTPGTLNGYTF	TGTGCCAGCAGCCCAACCCCCGGGACCTTAAATGGCTACACCTTC
.	TRBV2	TRBJ1-4	15	.	CASSEAGGAGEKLFF	TGTGCCAGCAGTGAAGCAGGAGGGGCGGGTGAAAAACTGTTTTTT
.	TRBV7-2	TRBJ1-1	15	.	CASSQQVWGNTEAFF	TGTGCCAGCAGCCAACAGGTTTGGGGGAACACTGAAGCTTTCTTT
.	TRBV5-6	TRBJ2-7	15	TRBD1	CASSLNRGRAYEQYF	TGTGCCAGCAGCCTCAACAGGGGGCGGGCCTACGAGCAGTACTTC
.	TRBV5-6	TRBJ2-4	16	.	CASSPRDDLAKNIQYF	TGTGCCAGCAGCCCGCGGGATGATCTAGCCAAAAACATTCAGTACTTC
few	TRBV10-3	TRBJ2-7	15	.	CAISEPSTAAYEQYF	TGTGCCATCAGTGAGCCATCCACTGCAGCCTACGAGCAGTACTTC
.	TRBV5-6	TRBJ2-7	15	TRBD1	CASSTGTDETYEQYF	TGTGCCAGCAGTACGGGGACAGACGAAACCTACGAGCAGTACTTC
.	TRBV11-1	TRBJ2-7	14	TRBD1	CASSPDRWGWEQYF	TGTGCCAGCAGCCCGGACAGGTGGGGATGGGAGCAGTACTTC
few	TRBV11-3	TRBJ2-7	15	.	CASSSKTEPGDEQYF	TGTGCCAGCAGCTCAAAGACAGAACCGGGTGACGAGCAGTACTTC
.	TRBV20-1	TRBJ2-1	11	.	CSALAGQEQFF	TGCAGTGCCCTGGCGGGCCAAGAGCAGTTCTTC
.	TRBV9	TRBJ1-1	16	.	CASSPAEPRPGTEAFF	TGTGCCAGCAGCCCGGCGGAACCCCGGCCGGGGACTGAAGCTTTCTTT
once	TRBV4-1	TRBJ2-5	14	TRBD1	CASSRGQGQETQYF	TGCGCCAGCAGCCGCGGACAGGGGCAAGAGACCCAGTACTTC
.	TRBV7-9	TRBJ1-2	17	.	CASSLVGINPSNYGYTF	TGTGCCAGCAGCTTAGTGGGTATTAACCCCTCTAACTATGGCTACACCTTC
.	TRBV7-2	TRBJ2-3	14	.	CASSFSRFTDTQYF	TGTGCCAGCAGCTTCTCTCGTTTCACAGATACGCAGTATTTT
few	TRBV6-1	TRBJ1-2	15	TRBD1	CASRESIGTAYGYTF	TGTGCCAGCAGAGAATCGATCGGGACAGCCTATGGCTACACCTTC
.	TRBV19	TRBJ2-7	14	TRBD1	CASSIGQVVYEQYF	TGTGCCAGTAGTATCGGACAGGTTGTCTACGAGCAGTACTTC
.	TRBV7-9	TRBJ2-1	16	.	CASRPRTGAIENEQFF	TGTGCCAGCAGGCCCAGGACGGGGGCGATAGAAAATGAGCAGTTCTTC
.	TRBV7-9	TRBJ2-1	16	.	CASSLAGGKGRNEQFF	TGTGCCAGCAGCTTAGCGGGAGGTAAGGGCCGCAATGAGCAGTTCTTC
.	TRBV13	TRBJ2-5	15	TRBD2	CASSRTLAGEETQYF	TGTGCCAGCAGCCGGACGCTAGCGGGGGAGGAGACCCAGTACTTC
few	TRBV5-4	TRBJ2-2	16	TRBD2	CASSPEVSGSAGELFF	TGTGCCAGCAGCCCCGAGGTTAGCGGGAGCGCCGGGGAGCTGTTTTTT
.	TRBV5-6	TRBJ2-1	15	.	CASSFTGTRIDEQFF	TGTGCCAGCAGCTTTACCGGGACTCGCATCGATGAGCAGTTCTTC
.	TRBV15	TRBJ1-4	19	TRBD1	CATSRVDRVGIMANEKLFF	TGTGCCACCAGCAGAGTGGACAGGGTGGGGATTATGGCTAATGAAAAACTGTTTTTT
.	TRBV9	TRBJ1-5	15	.	CASSVEGRGNQPQHF	TGTGCCAGCAGCGTAGAGGGAAGGGGCAATCAGCCCCAGCATTTT
.	TRBV30	TRBJ2-1	13	.	CAWSVFRVDEQFF	TGTGCCTGGAGTGTATTCAGGGTCGATGAGCAGTTCTTC
.	TRBV27	TRBJ2-1	14	.	CASRLTWTYNEQFF	TGTGCCAGCAGACTGACATGGACCTACAATGAGCAGTTCTTC
.	TRBV7-2	TRBJ1-1	13	.	CASSLAGTTEAFF	TGTGCCAGCAGCTTAGCAGGGACCACTGAAGCTTTCTTT
.	TRBV2	TRBJ1-6	18	TRBD1	CASQWTGDSVGYNSPLHF	TGTGCCAGTCAATGGACAGGGGATTCTGTCGGTTATAATTCACCCCTCCACTTT
.	TRBV30	TRBJ2-7	11	.	CAWRGWDGQYF	TGTGCCTGGAGAGGGTGGGACGGGCAGTACTTC
.	TRBV29-1	TRBJ2-2	14	TRBD1	CSVGGQGGTGELFF	TGCAGCGTTGGCGGACAGGGAGGAACCGGGGAGCTGTTTTTT
.	TRBV5-6	TRBJ2-2	15	TRBD2	CASLFRGGNTGELFF	TGTGCCAGCCTTTTTCGGGGGGGAAACACCGGGGAGCTGTTTTTT
.	TRBV5-4	TRBJ2-6	17	.	CASNNFDQTKSGQLLTF	TGTGCCAGCAATAATTTCGACCAGACAAAGTCGGGCCAACTCCTGACTTTC
.	TRBV30	TRBJ1-6	14	.	CAWRGTDRNSPLHF	TGTGCCTGGAGGGGGACCGACAGGAATTCACCCCTCCACTTT
.	TRBV27	TRBJ2-1	15	TRBD2	CASSFGTSGSNEQFF	TGTGCCAGCAGTTTCGGGACTAGCGGGAGTAATGAGCAGTTCTTC
.	TRBV11-1	TRBJ2-7	12	.	CASSLVFTEQYF	TGTGCCAGCAGCTTAGTCTTCACCGAGCAGTACTTC
.	TRBV4-3	TRBJ2-6	18	.	CASSQDRVGTSGANVLTF	TGCGCCAGCAGCCAAGATCGGGTAGGGACCTCTGGGGCCAACGTCCTGACTTTC